This TCR beta chain is drawn from a study of shared clonotypes between healthy human individuals. V was pared by 5 bases and J by 6 bases, with 13 bases between. The CDR3 length is 13 residues. Germline loops: CDR1 MGHRA, CDR2 YSYEKL. About this clone itself: Its antigen is undetermined.

Whole-study results and caveats: About 5% of naive CD4 clonotypes were shared across four donors. Clonotype sharing among donors was thought likely to change with sequencing depth.

Clones were read by immunoSEQ multiplex PCR, and TCRdb kept only the in-frame ones, dropping some. This sample has about 690,000 clones, with around 91% found just once. The sequence was collected from a man aged 18-30 years in good health. Some clones in this sample may be carry-over from other donors' samples. V is TRBV4-1 and J is TRBJ1-2, with D perhaps TRBD1 (6 bases). The sample taken for sequencing was memory CD8+ T cells from PBMCs. The subset was: CD45RO+ cells pooled with CCR7-negative TemRA cells. The CDR3: CASSDWGRNGYTF. CDR3 coding DNA: TGCGCCAGCAGCGACTGGGGGCGGAATGGCTACACCTTC.